A selection of T cell receptor beta chains follows, all from one sample in a study of cytomegalovirus exposure and HLA in healthy donors. TCRdb keeps only in-frame clones here, not all; method: immunoSEQ multiplex PCR. The repertoire holds 150,000 to 200,000 clones, with about four fifths as singletons. Sequences were obtained from PBMCs. These receptors all come from a man aged 50-59 years in good health and CMV-seronegative. Both conserved end residues are part of each CDR3. Fields, in order: J gene, V gene, clone size, D gene, CDR3 DNA, CDR3 protein. D genes are given only for firm matches. Where a row states a size, it is once, few, many or the class of an expanded clone; other rows omit it.

TRBJ1-5 | TRBV7-2 | - | TRBD1 | TGTGCCAGCAGCCGCACAGGGGATCAGCCCCAGCATTTT | CASSRTGDQPQHF
TRBJ2-7 | TRBV4-1 | - | - | TGCGCCAGCAGCCAAGTGACAGTCAAGATGTACGAGCAGTACTTC | CASSQVTVKMYEQYF
TRBJ1-2 | TRBV7-9 | - | - | TGTGCCAGCAGCTTTGAGGGAGGTGGCTACACCTTC | CASSFEGGGYTF
TRBJ2-7 | TRBV19 | - | TRBD2 | TGTGCCAGTACCCCAGGGAGGGATTTCCACGAGCAGTACTTC | CASTPGRDFHEQYF
TRBJ1-3 | TRBV4-2 | - | - | TGTGCCAGCAGCCAAGTGCAGGTGGCGGGTTCTGGAAACACCATATATTTT | CASSQVQVAGSGNTIYF
TRBJ2-7 | TRBV5-1 | - | TRBD2 | TGCGCCAGCGGGGGGACTAGCGGATCCTACGAGCAGTACTTC | CASGGTSGSYEQYF
TRBJ2-7 | TRBV11-3 | - | TRBD1 | TGTGCCAGCAGCTTACCATGGGACAGGGCGACCCACGAGCAGTACTTC | CASSLPWDRATHEQYF
TRBJ2-7 | TRBV7-2 | - | TRBD1 | TGTGCCAGCAGCTTTTCCGCGACAGGGGGCTCCTACGAGCAGTACTTC | CASSFSATGGSYEQYF
TRBJ1-5 | TRBV28 | - | TRBD1 | TGTGCCGGATCCGGGACAGGGGGCGGTCAGCCCCAGCATTTT | CAGSGTGGGQPQHF
TRBJ2-1 | TRBV7-8 | - | - | TGTGCCAGCAGCCGTCAGCCGGGACTGAGGGACTACAATGAGCAGTTCTTC | CASSRQPGLRDYNEQFF
TRBJ1-2 | TRBV18 | - | - | TGTGCCAGCTCACCACTGCCAGAAATTAACTATGGCTACACCTTC | CASSPLPEINYGYTF
TRBJ2-2 | TRBV21-1 | - | - | TGTGCCAGCAGCAAAGGGCGCCTCCGGGCTAGCCAGAACACCGGGGAGCTGTTTTTT | CASSKGRLRASQNTGELFF
TRBJ2-7 | TRBV15 | - | TRBD1 | TGTGCCACCAGCAGAGAGACAGGGGGATACGAGCAGTACTTC | CATSRETGGYEQYF
TRBJ2-5 | TRBV11-1 | - | - | TGTGCCAGCAGCCTGCCTGTGGAGGAGACCCAGTACTTC | CASSLPVEETQYF
TRBJ2-5 | TRBV5-5 | - | TRBD2 | TGTGCCAGCAGCCAAGAAAAGGGAGCGGGGGGGCAGCTAAAGACCCAGTACTTC | CASSQEKGAGGQLKTQYF
TRBJ2-1 | TRBV4-2 | - | TRBD2 | TGTGCCAGCAGCAAACTAGCGGGGGGACTCGATGAGCAGTTCTTC | CASSKLAGGLDEQFF
TRBJ2-7 | TRBV7-4 | - | - | TGTGCCAGCAGCTTCAAACAGGGAGTAATTAAACGGGCTAGCCCTGCCGAGCAGTACTTC | CASSFKQGVIKRASPAEQYF
TRBJ2-7 | TRBV7-2 | - | TRBD2 | TGTGCCAGCAGCTTAAGTGGACTAGCGATAGAGTACTTC | CASSLSGLAIEYF
TRBJ1-5 | TRBV7-2 | - | TRBD1 | TGTGCCAGCAGCCCTCGGACAGGAACAAGCAATCAGCCCCAGCATTTT | CASSPRTGTSNQPQHF
TRBJ2-5 | TRBV2 | - | - | TGTGCCAGCAGGGGGGGTTGGGTAGAGACCCAGTACTTC | CASRGGWVETQYF
TRBJ1-2 | TRBV2 | - | TRBD1 | TGTGCCAGCAGTGAACAGGGGGCTGTAAGATATGGCTACACCTTC | CASSEQGAVRYGYTF
TRBJ1-1 | TRBV29-1 | few | - | TGCAGCGTTGAGGTTGGGGCCGGGGAGGGGGCTTTCTTT | CSVEVGAGEGAFF
TRBJ1-2 | TRBV20-1 | - | - | TGCAGTGCGTCCGGGACAATTGGCTACACCTTC | CSASGTIGYTF
TRBJ1-6 | TRBV6-5 | - | - | TGTGCCAGCAGTTCGGTGGTGAGCTCCTATAATTCACCCCTCCACTTT | CASSSVVSSYNSPLHF
TRBJ2-7 | TRBV28 | - | - | TGTGCCAGCAGTCCTCCACAGACAGACTACGAGCAGTACTTC | CASSPPQTDYEQYF
TRBJ2-2 | TRBV19 | - | TRBD1 | TGTGCCAGTAGCACAGGGGGCTCGTACACCGGGGAGCTGTTTTTT | CASSTGGSYTGELFF
TRBJ2-1 | TRBV4-3 | - | - | TGCGCCAGCAGCCAAGATCGGTTCGGAGCGGACAATGAGCAGTTCTTC | CASSQDRFGADNEQFF
TRBJ1-2 | TRBV5-4 | - | - | TGTGCCAGCAGCCGATACACCGGAGGTGGCTACACCTTC | CASSRYTGGGYTF
TRBJ2-7 | TRBV6-1 | - | - | TGTGCCAGCAGTGGGACAGCCAATTACGAGCAGTACTTC | CASSGTANYEQYF
TRBJ1-2 | TRBV6-6 | - | TRBD1 | TGTGCCAGCAGACTACGGGACAGGGAGTTCTATGGCTACACCTTC | CASRLRDREFYGYTF
TRBJ2-7 | TRBV5-4 | - | TRBD1 | TGTGCCAGCAGGTTTGGGGGAGGACAGGGGAGTTACGAGCAGTACTTC | CASRFGGGQGSYEQYF
TRBJ1-2 | TRBV7-2 | - | TRBD1 | TGTGCCAGCAGCTCAGGACAGGGCCGGTATGGCTACACCTTC | CASSSGQGRYGYTF
TRBJ2-3 | TRBV7-2 | - | - | TGTGCCAGCAGCTGGGCGAGTAGCACAGATACGCAGTATTTT | CASSWASSTDTQYF
TRBJ1-1 | TRBV6-1 | once | - | TGTGCCAGCAGTGAAGCGTTTGGCAGGGTGGTTGAGAACACTGAAGCTTTCTTT | CASSEAFGRVVENTEAFF
TRBJ1-2 | TRBV4-3 | - | TRBD1 | TGCGCCAGCAGCCAAGCCCCGGACAGGGGGGAATACACCTTC | CASSQAPDRGEYTF
TRBJ2-7 | TRBV4-3 | - | TRBD1 | TGCGCCAGCAGCCCCGGACAGGGTTCCTACGAGCAGTACTTC | CASSPGQGSYEQYF
TRBJ2-2 | TRBV4-2 | - | - | TGTGCCAGCAGCCAACGCCGGGACTCAGCGAACACCGGGGAGCTGTTTTTT | CASSQRRDSANTGELFF
TRBJ1-1 | TRBV28 | - | TRBD1 | TGTGCCAGCACCCCCGGACAGGGGGCGAACACTGAAGCTTTCTTT | CASTPGQGANTEAFF
TRBJ1-2 | TRBV15 | - | TRBD1 | TGTGCCACCAGCAGAGAGGACAGGAGGGATGGCTACACCTTC | CATSREDRRDGYTF
TRBJ2-1 | TRBV30 | - | - | TGTGCCTGGAGTGTCCATAGCCTCTCCTACAATGAGCAGTTCTTC | CAWSVHSLSYNEQFF
TRBJ2-5 | TRBV19 | - | TRBD2 | TGTGCCAGTAGTCCTGGACTAGCGGGGGGGCACGAGACCCAGTACTTC | CASSPGLAGGHETQYF
TRBJ2-7 | TRBV4-1 | - | TRBD1 | TGCGCCAGCAGCCCTTCCAACAGGGGCGAGCAGTACTTC | CASSPSNRGEQYF
TRBJ1-5 | TRBV29-1 | few | - | TGCAGCGTTGGGACAGGCAATCAGCCCCAGCATTTT | CSVGTGNQPQHF
TRBJ2-1 | TRBV14 | - | - | TGTGCCAGCAGCCAGTTTCTCAATGAGCAGTTCTTC | CASSQFLNEQFF
TRBJ1-5 | TRBV29-1 | - | TRBD1 | TGCAGCGTTGGGGGACAGGGGGGTCAGCCCCAGCATTTT | CSVGGQGGQPQHF
TRBJ1-6 | TRBV6-1 | once | - | TGTGCCAGCAGTGGGGCCACAGGCGACTCCTATAATTCACCCCTCCACTTT | CASSGATGDSYNSPLHF
TRBJ2-3 | TRBV27 | - | TRBD2 | TGTGCCAGCAGTTTATTGGGGCTAGGGAGGGCTGCAGATACGCAGTATTTT | CASSLLGLGRAADTQYF
TRBJ2-3 | TRBV6-5 | - | - | TGTGCCAGCAGTTTCTCCGGACAGCTGAGCACAGATACGCAGTATTTT | CASSFSGQLSTDTQYF
TRBJ2-3 | TRBV9 | - | - | TGTGCCAGCAGCGTCCCGCCACATAGCGGTAGAGGCACAGATACGCAGTATTTT | CASSVPPHSGRGTDTQYF
TRBJ2-7 | TRBV5-1 | - | - | TGCGCCAGCGGAAGGAGGACTGGCCATGCTAACGAGCAGTACTTC | CASGRRTGHANEQYF
TRBJ1-5 | TRBV5-8 | once | TRBD1 | TGTGCCAGCAGCTCGACAGGGGGCGGGCTCCATCAGCCCCAGCATTTT | CASSSTGGGLHQPQHF
TRBJ2-3 | TRBV7-2 | few | - | TGTGCCAGCAGCTTGGTGGGGGCGGCATCTCCAGATACGCAGTATTTT | CASSLVGAASPDTQYF
TRBJ1-1 | TRBV4-1 | - | - | TGCGCCAGCAGCCACTCCCAAGGGAGGGTGAACACTGAAGCTTTCTTT | CASSHSQGRVNTEAFF